What follows is one TCR beta chain and its context. Trimming shortened V by 3 bases and J by 2 bases, and 6 bases separated the two germline ends. The CDR3 runs to 13 residues. Germline V gene data show CDR1 as SGHDN and CDR2 as FVKESK. The record originates from a study of CD8 T cells in Susac syndrome. The authors reverse transcribed about 0.45 to 1 ug RNA with random hexamers. TCRdb passed the immunoSEQ multiplex PCR reads through MiXCR, listing each CDR3 protein once. The table shows about 69,000 distinct CDR3 sequences, with 90% to 95% occurring only once. The sequencing input was CD8+ T cells from PBMCs. This TCR came from a human donor with multiple sclerosis. This chain links TRBV14 with TRBJ2-3; D is ambiguous. CDR3 sequence reads: CASSQAHTDTQYF. DNA of the CDR3: TGTGCCAGCAGCCAGGCCCACACAGATACGCAGTATTTT.